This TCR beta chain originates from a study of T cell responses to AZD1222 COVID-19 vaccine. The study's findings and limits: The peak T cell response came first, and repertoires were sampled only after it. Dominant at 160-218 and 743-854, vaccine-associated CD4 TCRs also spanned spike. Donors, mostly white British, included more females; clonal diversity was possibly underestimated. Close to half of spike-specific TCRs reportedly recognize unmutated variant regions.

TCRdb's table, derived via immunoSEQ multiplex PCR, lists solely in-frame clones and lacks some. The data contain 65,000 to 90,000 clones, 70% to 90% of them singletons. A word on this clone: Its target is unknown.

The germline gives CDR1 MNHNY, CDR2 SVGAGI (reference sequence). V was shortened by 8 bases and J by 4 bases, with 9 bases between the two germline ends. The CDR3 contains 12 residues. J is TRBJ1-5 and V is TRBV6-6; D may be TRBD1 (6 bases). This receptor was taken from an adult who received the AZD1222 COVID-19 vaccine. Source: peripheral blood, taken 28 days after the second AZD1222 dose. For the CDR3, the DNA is TGTGCCAGCCGAGGGGGGAATCAGCCCCAGCATTTT. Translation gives CASRGGNQPQHF.